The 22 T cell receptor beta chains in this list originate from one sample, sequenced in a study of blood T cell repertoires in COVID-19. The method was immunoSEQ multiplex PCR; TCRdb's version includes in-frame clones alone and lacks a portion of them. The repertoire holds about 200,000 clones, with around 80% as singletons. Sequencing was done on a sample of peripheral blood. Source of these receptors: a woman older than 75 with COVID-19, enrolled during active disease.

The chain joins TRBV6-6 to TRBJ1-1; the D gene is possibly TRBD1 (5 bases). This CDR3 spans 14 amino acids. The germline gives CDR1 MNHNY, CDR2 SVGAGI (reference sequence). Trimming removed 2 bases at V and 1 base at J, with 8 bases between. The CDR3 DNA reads TGTGCCAGCAGTTACGGCAGGGCGAACACTGAAGCTTTCTTT. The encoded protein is CASSYGRANTEAFF.

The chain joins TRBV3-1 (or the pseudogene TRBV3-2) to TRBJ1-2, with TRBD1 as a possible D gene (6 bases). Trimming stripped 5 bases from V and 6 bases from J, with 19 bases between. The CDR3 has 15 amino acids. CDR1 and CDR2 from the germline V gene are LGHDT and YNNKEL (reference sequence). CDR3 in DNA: TGTGCCAGCAGCACCTTCGGCTGGGGGCAGGATGGCTACACCTTC. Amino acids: CASSTFGWGQDGYTF.

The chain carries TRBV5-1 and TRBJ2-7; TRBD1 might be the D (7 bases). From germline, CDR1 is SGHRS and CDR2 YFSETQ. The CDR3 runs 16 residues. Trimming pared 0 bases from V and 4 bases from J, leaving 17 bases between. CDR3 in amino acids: CASSLGSGGTIYEQYF. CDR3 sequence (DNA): TGCGCCAGCAGCTTGGGATCAGGGGGGACGATTTACGAGCAGTACTTC. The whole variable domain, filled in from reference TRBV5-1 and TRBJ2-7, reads KAGVTQTPRYLIKTRGQQVTLSCSPISGHRSVSWYQQTPGQGLQFLFEYFSETQRNKGNFPGRFSGRQFSNSRSEMNVSTLELGDSALYLCASSLGSGGTIYEQYFGPGTRLTVT.

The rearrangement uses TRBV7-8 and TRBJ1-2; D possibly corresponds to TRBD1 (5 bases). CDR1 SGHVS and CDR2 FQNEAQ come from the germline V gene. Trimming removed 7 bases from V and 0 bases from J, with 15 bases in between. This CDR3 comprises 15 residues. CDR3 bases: TGTGCCAGCACCCCATGGGGCAGTACTAACTATGGCTACACCTTC. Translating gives CASTPWGSTNYGYTF.

In nucleotides, the CDR3 is TGTGCCAGCAGCCAACTAGCGGGAATGTACAATGAGCAGTTCTTC. Its translation is CASSQLAGMYNEQFF. The gene calls are TRBV7-9 and TRBJ2-1; the match to TRBD2 covers 10 bases. Trimming removed 5 bases from V and 4 bases from J; junction bases left unmatched: 5. This CDR3 is built from 15 residues. From germline, CDR1 is SEHNR and CDR2 FQNEAQ (reference sequence).

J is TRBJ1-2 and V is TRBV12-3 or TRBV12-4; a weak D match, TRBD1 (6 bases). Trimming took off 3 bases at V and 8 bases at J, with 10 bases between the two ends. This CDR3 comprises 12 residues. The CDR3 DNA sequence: TGTGCCAGCAGTTTGGGGACAACCGGCTACACCTTC. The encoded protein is CASSLGTTGYTF.

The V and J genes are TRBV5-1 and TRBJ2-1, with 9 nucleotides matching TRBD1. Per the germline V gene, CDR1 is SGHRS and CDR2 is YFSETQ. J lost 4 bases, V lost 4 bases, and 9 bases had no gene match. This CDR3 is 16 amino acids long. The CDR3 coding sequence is TGCGCCAGCAGCAACCTGACAGGGGGTCCTTACAATGAGCAGTTCTTC. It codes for CASSNLTGGPYNEQFF.

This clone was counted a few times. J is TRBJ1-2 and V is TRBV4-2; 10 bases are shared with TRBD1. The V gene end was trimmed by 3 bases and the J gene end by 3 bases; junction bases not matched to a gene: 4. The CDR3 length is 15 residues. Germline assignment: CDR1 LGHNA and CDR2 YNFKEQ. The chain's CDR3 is CASSQTTGGDYGYTF. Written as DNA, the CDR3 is TGTGCCAGCAGCCAGACGACAGGGGGCGACTATGGCTACACCTTC.

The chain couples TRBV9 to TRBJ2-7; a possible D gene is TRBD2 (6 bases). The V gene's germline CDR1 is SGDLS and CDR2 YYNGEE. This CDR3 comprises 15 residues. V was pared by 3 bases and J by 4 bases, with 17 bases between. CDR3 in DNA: TGTGCCAGCAGCGCAGGAGCGGAGGGCGCTTACGAGCAGTACTTC. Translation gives CASSAGAEGAYEQYF.

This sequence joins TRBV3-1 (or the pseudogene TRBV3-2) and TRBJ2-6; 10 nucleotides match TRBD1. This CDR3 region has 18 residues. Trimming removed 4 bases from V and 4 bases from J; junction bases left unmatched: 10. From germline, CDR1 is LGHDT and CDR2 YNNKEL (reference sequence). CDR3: CASSLRQGAVVGANVLTF. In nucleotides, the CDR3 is TGTGCCAGCAGCCTCAGACAGGGGGCGGTTGTCGGGGCCAACGTCCTGACTTTC.

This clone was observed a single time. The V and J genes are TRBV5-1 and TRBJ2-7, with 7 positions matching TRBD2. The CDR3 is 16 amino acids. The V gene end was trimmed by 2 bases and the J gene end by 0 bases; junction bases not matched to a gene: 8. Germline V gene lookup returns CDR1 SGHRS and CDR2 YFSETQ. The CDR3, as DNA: TGCGCCAGCAGCTTCGATTCCGGGGGGATCTCCTACGAGCAGTACTTC. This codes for CASSFDSGGISYEQYF.

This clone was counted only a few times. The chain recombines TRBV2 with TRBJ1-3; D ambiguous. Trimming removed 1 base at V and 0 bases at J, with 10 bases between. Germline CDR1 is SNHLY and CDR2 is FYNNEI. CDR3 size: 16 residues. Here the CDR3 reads CASSEDNPNSGNTIYF. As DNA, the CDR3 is TGTGCCAGCAGTGAAGACAATCCCAACTCTGGAAACACCATATATTTT.

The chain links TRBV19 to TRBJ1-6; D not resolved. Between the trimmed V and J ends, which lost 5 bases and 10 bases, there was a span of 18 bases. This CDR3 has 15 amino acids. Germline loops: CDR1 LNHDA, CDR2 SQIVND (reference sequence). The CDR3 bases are TGTGCCAGTAGTGCAGACTTGGCCACGGGGTCACCCCTCCACTTT. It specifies CASSADLATGSPLHF.

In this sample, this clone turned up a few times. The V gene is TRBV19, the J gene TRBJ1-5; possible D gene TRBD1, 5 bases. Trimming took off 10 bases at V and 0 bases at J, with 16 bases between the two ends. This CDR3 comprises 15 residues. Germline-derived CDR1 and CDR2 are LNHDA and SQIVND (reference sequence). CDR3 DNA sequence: TGTGCCACCGAACCCCAGGGAAGTAGCAATCAGCCCCAGCATTTT. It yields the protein CATEPQGSSNQPQHF.

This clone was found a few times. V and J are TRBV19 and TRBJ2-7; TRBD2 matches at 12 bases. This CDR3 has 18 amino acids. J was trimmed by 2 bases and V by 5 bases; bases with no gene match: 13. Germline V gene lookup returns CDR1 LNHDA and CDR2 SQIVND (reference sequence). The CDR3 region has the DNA TGTGCCAGTAGTGTAGGGGCCCAGACTAGCGGGAGCCCCTACGAGCAGTACTTC. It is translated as CASSVGAQTSGSPYEQYF.

The CDR3 protein is CASSPPGLARETQYF. The CDR3 DNA sequence: TGTGCCAGCAGCCCGCCGGGACTAGCGAGAGAGACCCAGTACTTC. V and J are TRBV3-1 (or the pseudogene TRBV3-2) and TRBJ2-5; 10 positions agree with TRBD2. With V trimmed by 4 bases and J by 4 bases, 6 bases remained unmatched. The CDR3 is made up of 15 amino acids. Germline loops: CDR1 LGHDT, CDR2 YNNKEL (reference sequence).

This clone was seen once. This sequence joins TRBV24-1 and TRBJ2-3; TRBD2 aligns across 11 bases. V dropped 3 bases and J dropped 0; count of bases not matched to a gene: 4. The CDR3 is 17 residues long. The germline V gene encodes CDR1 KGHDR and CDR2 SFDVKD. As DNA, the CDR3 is TGTGCCACCAGTGATCACCCTAGCGGGAGGAGCACAGATACGCAGTATTTT. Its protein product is CATSDHPSGRSTDTQYF.

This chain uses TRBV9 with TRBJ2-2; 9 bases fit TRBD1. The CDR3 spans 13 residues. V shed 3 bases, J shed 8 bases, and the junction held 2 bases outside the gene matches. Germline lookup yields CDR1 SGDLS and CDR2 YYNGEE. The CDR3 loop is CASSATGGGELFF. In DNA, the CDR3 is TGTGCCAGCAGCGCGACAGGGGGTGGGGAGCTGTTTTTT.

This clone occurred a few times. Here the CDR3 reads CASSVGPGVTTDTQYF. The CDR3 nucleotides are TGTGCCAGCAGCGTAGGTCCGGGAGTGACAACAGATACGCAGTATTTT. V gene TRBV9 combines with J gene TRBJ2-3, with D possibly matching TRBD2 (6 bases). The CDR3 has 16 amino acids. Deletions cut 0 bases from V and 3 bases from J, with 14 bases between. CDR1 SGDLS and CDR2 YYNGEE come from the germline V gene.

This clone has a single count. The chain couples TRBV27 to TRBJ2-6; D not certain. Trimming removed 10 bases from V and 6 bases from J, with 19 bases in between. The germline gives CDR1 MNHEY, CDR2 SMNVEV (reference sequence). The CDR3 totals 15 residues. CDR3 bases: TGTGCCACCACCTCTCGCTCTAACGCGGCCAACGTCCTGACTTTC. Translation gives CATTSRSNAANVLTF.

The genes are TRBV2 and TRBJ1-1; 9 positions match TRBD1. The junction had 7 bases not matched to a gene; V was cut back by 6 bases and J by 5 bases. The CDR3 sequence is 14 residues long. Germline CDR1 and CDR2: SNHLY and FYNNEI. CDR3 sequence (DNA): TGTGCCAGCAGCCGGGACAGGGACGGAACTGAAGCTTTCTTT. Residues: CASSRDRDGTEAFF.

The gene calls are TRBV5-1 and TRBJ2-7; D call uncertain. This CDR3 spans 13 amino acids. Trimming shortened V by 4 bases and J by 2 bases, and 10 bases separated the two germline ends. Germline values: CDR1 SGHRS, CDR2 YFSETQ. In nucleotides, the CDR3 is TGCGCCAGCAGCCAGGCGACCGCCTACGAGCAGTACTTC. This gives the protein CASSQATAYEQYF.